The clone carrying this T cell receptor (beta chain) has more than one count but fewer than ten. Its antigen is currently unknown. TCRdb processed the 5' RACE reads anew with MiXCR; each CDR3 protein has one entry. Of roughly 320,000 distinct CDR3 sequences detected, under 30% appear once; the ten largest clones hold roughly 13%. This CDR3 contains 14 residues. Germline-derived CDR1 and CDR2 are SGHKS and YYEKEE (reference sequence). V was cut by 2 bases and J by 4 bases, with 9 bases left in between. This sample is part of a study of T-cell memory formation after mild COVID-19. The study, taken as a whole, reports: Most CD4+ clones that shrank were in CM and EM, while CD8+ ones turned up in EMRA. CD4/CD8 balance held among clones contracting day 15 to 85, and later expanders leaned CD4+. The finding that pre-infection memory included some responding clones suggested that cross-reactive memory joined.

The source material was PBMCs or a T cell subset sorted from them (not recorded which). The chain couples TRBV5-5 to TRBJ2-2, with a possible D match to TRBD1 (5 bases). The TCR comes from an adult woman who had mild COVID-19 (a few samples of this study predate the infection). Cell type and time point are not known. The DNA of the CDR3 is TGTGCCAGCAGCTTAGTAGGGGCCACCGGGGAGCTGTTTTTT. It codes for CASSLVGATGELFF. The whole variable domain, filled in from reference TRBV5-5 and TRBJ2-2, reads DAGVTQSPTHLIKTRGQQVTLRCSPISGHKSVSWYQQVLGQGPQFIFQYYEKEERGRGNFPDRFSARQFPNYSSELNVNALLLGDSALYLCASSLVGATGELFFGEGSRLTVL.